This is a list of T cell receptor beta chains from one sample in a study of blood T cell repertoires in COVID-19. Produced via immunoSEQ multiplex PCR; TCRdb's table is partial and in-frame only. The sample gives about 480,000 clones, roughly 87% of which show up once; over 0.7% is in the top ten. The source material was peripheral blood. The receptors were gathered from a man aged 18 to 29 with COVID-19, enrolled during active disease. Each CDR3 is given with its conserved first and last residue. A D gene is named only where the DNA matches it firmly. Where a row states a size, it is once, few, many or the class of an expanded clone; other rows omit it.

J: TRBJ2-7; D: TRBD1; V: TRBV7-2; size: NA; DNA: TGTGCCAGCAGCTTAGTAGGGGACAGGGGGTATGAGCAGTACTTC; CDR3: CASSLVGDRGYEQYF
J: TRBJ1-3; D: NA; V: TRBV4-2; size: NA; DNA: TGTGCCAGCAGCCAAGATTCAGGAGGGCACCCTGGAAACACCATATATTTT; CDR3: CASSQDSGGHPGNTIYF
J: TRBJ1-5; D: NA; V: TRBV6-5; size: NA; DNA: TGTGCCAGCAGCGGGAATCAGCCCCAGCATTTT; CDR3: CASSGNQPQHF
J: TRBJ2-1; D: TRBD2; V: TRBV11-2; size: NA; DNA: TGTGCCAGCAGCCAGAGACTAGCGGGAGGTGCTTACAATGAGCAGTTCTTC; CDR3: CASSQRLAGGAYNEQFF
J: TRBJ1-6; D: NA; V: TRBV2; size: few; DNA: TGTGCCAGCAGTGGGGGCAGAGTTTATAATTCACCCCTCCACTTT; CDR3: CASSGGRVYNSPLHF
J: TRBJ2-7; D: TRBD2; V: TRBV30; size: NA; DNA: TGTGCCTGGAGTCCACTAGCGGGCCTATCGTGGGCCTCCTACGAGCAGTACTTC; CDR3: CAWSPLAGLSWASYEQYF
J: TRBJ1-2; D: NA; V: TRBV6-5; size: NA; DNA: TGTGCCAGCCTGACTGATGACGCGATCCGTGGCTACACCTTC; CDR3: CASLTDDAIRGYTF
J: TRBJ1-2; D: NA; V: TRBV15; size: NA; DNA: TGTGCCACCAGCAGAGGGCTTGCGGTTCCCCGCTTC; CDR3: CATSRGLAVPRF
J: TRBJ2-2; D: NA; V: TRBV6-5; size: few; DNA: TGTGCCAGCACCTTCGGGGGAGACAGCCGGGAGCTGTTTTTT; CDR3: CASTFGGDSRELFF
J: TRBJ2-7; D: NA; V: TRBV6-5; size: NA; DNA: TGTGCCAGCAGTTACTCTGCTAGAAACTACGAGCAGTACTTC; CDR3: CASSYSARNYEQYF
J: TRBJ2-7; D: TRBD1; V: TRBV19; size: NA; DNA: TGTGCCAGTAGTCTGGGACAGCCAGGGATCTACGAGCAGTACTTC; CDR3: CASSLGQPGIYEQYF
J: TRBJ1-1; D: NA; V: TRBV24-1; size: NA; DNA: TGTGCCACCAGTCCCCGGGGGGGCACTGAAGCTTTCTTT; CDR3: CATSPRGGTEAFF
J: TRBJ2-1; D: TRBD2; V: TRBV7-8; size: NA; DNA: TGTGCCAGCAGCTTGCTAGCGGGTGCGGAGCAGTTCTTC; CDR3: CASSLLAGAEQFF
J: TRBJ2-7; D: NA; V: TRBV7-9; size: NA; DNA: TGTGCTAGCATCCGGGGTGGCTCCCGCTCCTACGAGCAGTACTTC; CDR3: CASIRGGSRSYEQYF
J: TRBJ1-1; D: TRBD1; V: TRBV27; size: NA; DNA: TGTGCCAGCAGTTCAGGGACAGGGGGTGTAACTGAAGCTTTCTTT; CDR3: CASSSGTGGVTEAFF
J: TRBJ2-5; D: TRBD1; V: TRBV7-8; size: NA; DNA: TGTGCCAGCAGCCCGGGACAGGGCGGCCAAGAGACCCAGTACTTC; CDR3: CASSPGQGGQETQYF
J: TRBJ1-5; D: TRBD1; V: TRBV19; size: NA; DNA: TGTGCCAGTAGAAGTAAACGGACAGGAGCCTATCAGCCCCAGCATTTT; CDR3: CASRSKRTGAYQPQHF
J: TRBJ2-5; D: TRBD1; V: TRBV7-9; size: once; DNA: TGTGCCAGCAGCCGCACAGGGGGCGCGAGGGAGACCCAGTACTTC; CDR3: CASSRTGGARETQYF
J: TRBJ1-1; D: TRBD1; V: TRBV9; size: NA; DNA: TGTGCCAGCAGCGACGGACAGGCCGGGATGAACACTGAAGCTTTCTTT; CDR3: CASSDGQAGMNTEAFF
J: TRBJ2-7; D: NA; V: TRBV4-1; size: NA; DNA: TGCGCCAGCAGCCAAGGGCTAGCACAGTCCTACGAGCAGTACTTC; CDR3: CASSQGLAQSYEQYF
J: TRBJ1-1; D: NA; V: TRBV5-1; size: once; DNA: TGCGCCAGCAGCTTGGCCGGTAAGAACACTGAAGCTTTCTTT; CDR3: CASSLAGKNTEAFF
J: TRBJ2-1; D: NA; V: TRBV30; size: NA; DNA: TGTGCCTGGACCGGAGTTGGCTTCTCCTACAATGAGCAGTTCTTC; CDR3: CAWTGVGFSYNEQFF
J: TRBJ1-5; D: NA; V: TRBV2; size: NA; DNA: TGTGCCAGCATAAGGACACGCAATCAGCCCCAGCATTTT; CDR3: CASIRTRNQPQHF
J: TRBJ1-6; D: NA; V: TRBV5-1; size: NA; DNA: TGCGCCAGCAGCTTGGACAGGCAGAGCAATAATTCACCCCTCCACTTT; CDR3: CASSLDRQSNNSPLHF
J: TRBJ1-2; D: TRBD1; V: TRBV6-4; size: NA; DNA: TGTGCCAGCAGTGACGGGACAGGGGCCAACTATGGCTACACCTTC; CDR3: CASSDGTGANYGYTF
J: TRBJ2-3; D: NA; V: TRBV5-8; size: NA; DNA: TGTGCCAGCAGCTTGGGTTACGGGAAGTGGACAGATACGCAGTATTTT; CDR3: CASSLGYGKWTDTQYF
J: TRBJ2-1; D: NA; V: TRBV3-1/TRBV3-2; size: NA; DNA: TGTGCCAGCAGTACCAGCAGGAATGAGCAGTTCTTC; CDR3: CASSTSRNEQFF
J: TRBJ2-7; D: TRBD2; V: TRBV18; size: NA; DNA: TGTGCCAGCTCACCACCCGGGACTAGCGGTTACGAGCAGTACTTC; CDR3: CASSPPGTSGYEQYF
J: TRBJ1-4; D: NA; V: TRBV6-6; size: NA; DNA: TGTGCCAGCAGTCGGACAGCGCTAGGTGAAAAACTGTTTTTT; CDR3: CASSRTALGEKLFF
J: TRBJ1-5; D: NA; V: TRBV27; size: few; DNA: TGTGCCAGCAGTGAGGACAGACGACAGCCCCAGCATTTT; CDR3: CASSEDRRQPQHF
J: TRBJ2-3; D: TRBD2; V: TRBV7-6; size: once; DNA: TGTGCCAGCAGCCACTGGACTAGCGGGGGCCGGGACGTTCGGGATACGCAGTATTTT; CDR3: CASSHWTSGGRDVRDTQYF
J: TRBJ2-5; D: TRBD2; V: TRBV18; size: NA; DNA: TGTGCCAGCTCACACACTAGCGGGGGGCAAGAGACCCAGTACTTC; CDR3: CASSHTSGGQETQYF
J: TRBJ2-3; D: NA; V: TRBV2; size: NA; DNA: TGTGCCAGCAGTGAAACCTGGACTACAGATACGCAGTATTTT; CDR3: CASSETWTTDTQYF
J: TRBJ1-6; D: TRBD1; V: TRBV20-1; size: NA; DNA: TGCAGTGCTAGTGCCGAAGACAGGGGGCGCATCCTTAATTCACCCCTCCACTTT; CDR3: CSASAEDRGRILNSPLHF
J: TRBJ1-2; D: TRBD1; V: TRBV2; size: few; DNA: TGTGCCAGCGGCCGGGACAGGGTGGACTATGGCTACACCTTC; CDR3: CASGRDRVDYGYTF
J: TRBJ2-2; D: TRBD2; V: TRBV5-1; size: NA; DNA: TGCGCCAGCAGCCGACTAGCGGGTGCGAACACCGGGGAGCTGTTTTTT; CDR3: CASSRLAGANTGELFF
J: TRBJ2-7; D: NA; V: TRBV4-1; size: NA; DNA: TGCGCCAGCAGCCAAGTTAGCGGCAGCTCCTACGAGCAGTACTTC; CDR3: CASSQVSGSSYEQYF
J: TRBJ2-7; D: NA; V: TRBV19; size: NA; DNA: TGTGCCAGTAGTATAGATATCAACAGATTTTACGAGCAGTACTTC; CDR3: CASSIDINRFYEQYF
J: TRBJ1-3; D: TRBD1; V: TRBV5-8; size: NA; DNA: TGTGCCAGCAGCCTTGAGGGGGCAAGGTCTGGAAACACCATATATTTT; CDR3: CASSLEGARSGNTIYF
J: TRBJ2-1; D: TRBD2; V: TRBV14; size: NA; DNA: TGTGCCAGCAGCCAAGAAATAGCGGGGGGTATCTCCTACAATGAGCAGTTCTTC; CDR3: CASSQEIAGGISYNEQFF
J: TRBJ2-2; D: NA; V: TRBV19; size: NA; DNA: TGTGCCACCCCGCGGGCCAACACCGGGGAGCTGTTTTTT; CDR3: CATPRANTGELFF
J: TRBJ1-4; D: NA; V: TRBV6-6; size: NA; DNA: TGTGCCAGCAGTTACAGGGGAACTAATGAAAAACTGTTTTTT; CDR3: CASSYRGTNEKLFF
J: TRBJ1-3; D: NA; V: TRBV28; size: NA; DNA: TGTGCCAGCATGAGGAAACCCTCTGGAAACACCATATATTTT; CDR3: CASMRKPSGNTIYF
J: TRBJ2-7; D: NA; V: TRBV12-2; size: NA; DNA: TGTGCAAGTCGCTTGGTGACTAGCGGGAACCGGCCTTTCTACGAGCAGTACTTC; CDR3: CASRLVTSGNRPFYEQYF
J: TRBJ1-3; D: TRBD1; V: TRBV4-2; size: NA; DNA: TGTGCCAGCAGCCCTCAGGGGGCTGGAAACACCATATATTTT; CDR3: CASSPQGAGNTIYF
J: TRBJ2-1; D: NA; V: TRBV9; size: NA; DNA: TGTGCCAGCAGCGTAGTCCCACTGAATGAGCAGTTCTTC; CDR3: CASSVVPLNEQFF
J: TRBJ1-3; D: TRBD1; V: TRBV7-2; size: NA; DNA: TGTGCCAGCAGCTTAGTATCAGGACAGGCTCGAAACACCATATATTTT; CDR3: CASSLVSGQARNTIYF
J: TRBJ2-3; D: TRBD1; V: TRBV7-6; size: NA; DNA: TGTGCCAGCAGCCCTAGACAGGGTAAGGGCACAGATACGCAGTATTTT; CDR3: CASSPRQGKGTDTQYF
J: TRBJ2-7; D: NA; V: TRBV27; size: NA; DNA: TGTGCCAGCAGCCTGGGGAGCGAGCAGTACTTC; CDR3: CASSLGSEQYF
J: TRBJ1-1; D: NA; V: TRBV28; size: NA; DNA: TGTGCCACAGTAGGGGACACTGAAGCTTTCTTT; CDR3: CATVGDTEAFF
J: TRBJ2-1; D: TRBD2; V: TRBV2; size: NA; DNA: TGTGCCAGCAGCGCTACTAGCGGGAAGGGCAATGAGCAGTTCTTC; CDR3: CASSATSGKGNEQFF
J: TRBJ1-5; D: TRBD1; V: TRBV6-1; size: NA; DNA: TGTGCCAGCAGTGAACCCGGACAGGGATGGACTCAGCCCCAGCATTTT; CDR3: CASSEPGQGWTQPQHF
J: TRBJ2-1; D: NA; V: TRBV15; size: NA; DNA: TGTGCCACCAGCAGATCCGTTGGGAGGGGGGCCTACAATGAGCAGTTCTTC; CDR3: CATSRSVGRGAYNEQFF
J: TRBJ1-4; D: NA; V: TRBV7-9; size: NA; DNA: TGTGCCAGCAGCGCCTCCAGGGATAGGCCCAGGAAACTGTTTTTT; CDR3: CASSASRDRPRKLFF
J: TRBJ1-5; D: NA; V: TRBV30; size: NA; DNA: TGTGCCTGGAGTCCCGGGGTAGGACAGCCCCAGCATTTT; CDR3: CAWSPGVGQPQHF
J: TRBJ1-6; D: NA; V: TRBV27; size: NA; DNA: TGTGCCAGCAGTTCCGGACAGAGCAATAATTCACCCCTCCACTTT; CDR3: CASSSGQSNNSPLHF
J: TRBJ1-1; D: TRBD1; V: TRBV18; size: once; DNA: TGTGCCAGCTCACCAACCGGGACAGCAAACACTGAAGCTTTCTTT; CDR3: CASSPTGTANTEAFF